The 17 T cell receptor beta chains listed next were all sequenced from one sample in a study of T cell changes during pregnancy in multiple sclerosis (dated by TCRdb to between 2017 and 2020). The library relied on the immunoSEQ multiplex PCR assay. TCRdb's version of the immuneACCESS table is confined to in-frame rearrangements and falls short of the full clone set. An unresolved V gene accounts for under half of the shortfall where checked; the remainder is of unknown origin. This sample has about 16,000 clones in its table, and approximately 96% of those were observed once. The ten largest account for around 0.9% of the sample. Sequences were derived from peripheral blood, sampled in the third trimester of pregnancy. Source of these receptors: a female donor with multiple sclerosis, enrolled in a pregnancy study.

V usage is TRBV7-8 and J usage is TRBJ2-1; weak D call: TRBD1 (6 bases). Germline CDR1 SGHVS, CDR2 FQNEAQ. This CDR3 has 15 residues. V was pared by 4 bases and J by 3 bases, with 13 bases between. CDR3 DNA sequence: TGTGCCAGCAGCTCTGAAGTAGGGGGCTACAATGAGCAGTTCTTC. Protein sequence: CASSSEVGGYNEQFF.

Written as DNA, the CDR3 is TGTGCCAGCAGCCCTACTGGACTAGCGGGGAACAATGAGCAGTTCTTC. Translated: CASSPTGLAGNNEQFF. The rearrangement links TRBV11-2 to TRBJ2-1; 12 bases are shared with TRBD2. Germline CDR1 is SGHAT and CDR2 is FQNNGV. The V and J ends lost 5 bases and 5 bases, in that order; junction bases with no gene match: 7. CDR3 length equals 16 residues.

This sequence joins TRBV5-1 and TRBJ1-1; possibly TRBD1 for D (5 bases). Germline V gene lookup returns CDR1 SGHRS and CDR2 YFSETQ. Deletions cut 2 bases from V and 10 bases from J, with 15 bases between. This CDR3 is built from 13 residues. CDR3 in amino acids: CASSFRGGERAFF. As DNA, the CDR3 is TGCGCCAGCAGCTTCCGGGGAGGGGAGAGAGCTTTCTTT.

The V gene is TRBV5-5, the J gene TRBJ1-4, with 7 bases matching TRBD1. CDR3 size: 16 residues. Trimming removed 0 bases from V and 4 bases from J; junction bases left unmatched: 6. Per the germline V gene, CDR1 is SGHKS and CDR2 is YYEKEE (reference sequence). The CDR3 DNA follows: TGTGCCAGCAGCTTGGACAGGGGTCGATATAATGAAAAACTGTTTTTT. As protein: CASSLDRGRYNEKLFF.

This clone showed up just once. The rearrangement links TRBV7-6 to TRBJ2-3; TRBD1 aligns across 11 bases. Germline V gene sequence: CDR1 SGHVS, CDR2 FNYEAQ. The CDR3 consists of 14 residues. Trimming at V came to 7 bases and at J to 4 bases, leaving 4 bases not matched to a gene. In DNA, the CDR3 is TGTGCCAGCATGGACAGGGGGCGAGCAGATACGCAGTATTTT. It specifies CASMDRGRADTQYF.

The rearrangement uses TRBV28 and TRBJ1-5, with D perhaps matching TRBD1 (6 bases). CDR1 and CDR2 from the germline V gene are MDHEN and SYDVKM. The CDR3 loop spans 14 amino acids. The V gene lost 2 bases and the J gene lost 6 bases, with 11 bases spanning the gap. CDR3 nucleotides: TGTGCCAGCAGTTTAATACAGGGCAGTCAGCCCCAGCATTTT. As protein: CASSLIQGSQPQHF.

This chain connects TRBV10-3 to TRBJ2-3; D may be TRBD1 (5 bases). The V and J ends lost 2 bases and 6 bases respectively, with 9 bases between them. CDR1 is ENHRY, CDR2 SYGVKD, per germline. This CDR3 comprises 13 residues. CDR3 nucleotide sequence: TGTGCCATCAGTGAGCTCAGGGATGATACGCAGTATTTT. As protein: CAISELRDDTQYF.

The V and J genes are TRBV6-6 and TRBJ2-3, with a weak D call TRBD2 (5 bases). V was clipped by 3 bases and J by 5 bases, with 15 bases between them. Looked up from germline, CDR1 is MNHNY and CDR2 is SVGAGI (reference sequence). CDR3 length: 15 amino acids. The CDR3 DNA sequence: TGTGCCAGCAGTTATTGGAGAGGGTCCGGAGATACGCAGTATTTT. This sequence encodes CASSYWRGSGDTQYF.

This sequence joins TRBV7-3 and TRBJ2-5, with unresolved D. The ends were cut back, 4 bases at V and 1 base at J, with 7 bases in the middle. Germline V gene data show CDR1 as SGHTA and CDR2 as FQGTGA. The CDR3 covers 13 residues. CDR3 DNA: TGTGCCAGCAGCTCGGTCGCCCAAGAGACCCAGTACTTC. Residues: CASSSVAQETQYF.

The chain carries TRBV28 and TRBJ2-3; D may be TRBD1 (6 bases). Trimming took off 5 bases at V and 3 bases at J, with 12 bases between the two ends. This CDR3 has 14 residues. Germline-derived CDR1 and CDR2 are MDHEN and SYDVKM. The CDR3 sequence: CASSTRQVTDTQYF. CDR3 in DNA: TGTGCCAGCAGTACGAGACAGGTTACAGATACGCAGTATTTT.

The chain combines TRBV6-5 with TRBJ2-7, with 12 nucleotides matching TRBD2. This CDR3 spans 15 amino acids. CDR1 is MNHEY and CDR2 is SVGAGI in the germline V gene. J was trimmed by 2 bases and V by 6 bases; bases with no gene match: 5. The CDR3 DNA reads TGTGCCAGCAGCCGCACTAGCGGGGGGCCCTACGAGCAGTACTTC. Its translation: CASSRTSGGPYEQYF.

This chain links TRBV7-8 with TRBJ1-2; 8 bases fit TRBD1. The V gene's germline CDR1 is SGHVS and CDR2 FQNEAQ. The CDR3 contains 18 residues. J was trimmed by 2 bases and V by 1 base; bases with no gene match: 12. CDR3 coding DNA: TGTGCCAGCAGCTTAGAAACGTTAGGGACAGGAGCAAACTATGGCTACACCTTC. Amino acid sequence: CASSLETLGTGANYGYTF. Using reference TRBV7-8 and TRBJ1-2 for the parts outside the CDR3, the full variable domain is GAGVSQSPRYKVAKRGQDVALRCDPISGHVSLFWYQQALGQGPEFLTYFQNEAQLDKSGLPSDRFFAERPEGSVSTLKIQRTQQEDSAVYLCASSLETLGTGANYGYTFGSGTRLTVV.

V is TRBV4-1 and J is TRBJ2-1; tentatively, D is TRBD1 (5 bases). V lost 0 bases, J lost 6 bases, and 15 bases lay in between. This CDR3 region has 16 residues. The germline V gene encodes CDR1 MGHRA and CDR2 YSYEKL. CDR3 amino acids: CASSQDSRAPSNEQFF. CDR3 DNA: TGCGCCAGCAGCCAAGATTCCAGGGCCCCTTCCAATGAGCAGTTCTTC.

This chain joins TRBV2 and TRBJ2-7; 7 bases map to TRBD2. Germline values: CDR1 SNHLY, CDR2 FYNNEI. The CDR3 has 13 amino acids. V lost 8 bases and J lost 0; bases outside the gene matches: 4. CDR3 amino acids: CASLSGFSYEQYF. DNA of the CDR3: TGTGCCAGCCTTAGCGGGTTCTCCTACGAGCAGTACTTC.

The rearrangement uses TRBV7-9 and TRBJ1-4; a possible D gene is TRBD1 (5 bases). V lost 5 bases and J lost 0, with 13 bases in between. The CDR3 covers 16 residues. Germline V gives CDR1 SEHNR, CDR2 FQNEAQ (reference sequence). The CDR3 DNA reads TGTGCCAGCAGCCGCTGGACAACTGCAACTAATGAAAAACTGTTTTTT. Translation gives CASSRWTTATNEKLFF.

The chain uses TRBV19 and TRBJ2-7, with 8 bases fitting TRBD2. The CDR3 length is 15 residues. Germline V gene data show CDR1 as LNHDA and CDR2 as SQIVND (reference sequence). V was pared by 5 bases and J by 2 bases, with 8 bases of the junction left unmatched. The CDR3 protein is CASSHAGGPTYEQYF. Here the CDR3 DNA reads TGTGCCAGTAGTCACGCGGGAGGCCCAACCTACGAGCAGTACTTC.

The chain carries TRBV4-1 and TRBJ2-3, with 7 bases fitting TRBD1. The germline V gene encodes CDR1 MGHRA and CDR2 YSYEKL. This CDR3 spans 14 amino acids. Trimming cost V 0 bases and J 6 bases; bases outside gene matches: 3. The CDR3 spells CASSQDRDSDTQYF. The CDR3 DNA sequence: TGCGCCAGCAGCCAAGATAGGGACAGCGATACGCAGTATTTT.